These 19 T cell receptor beta chains came from one sample sequenced in a study of T cells in Graves' hyperthyroidism and ophthalmopathy (dated by TCRdb to 2018 to 2020). The library relied on multiplex PCR. For sequencing, an Illumina HiSeq 2000 was employed. The TCR beta CDR3 regions were amplified from the RNA transcripts. A first-round RT-PCR of the TCR CDR3 used the HTBI primer set with the Qiagen OneStep RT-PCR kit. TCRdb took the public reads, trimmed them with fastp at Q25, ran MiXCR for clone calling and kept in-frame beta chains. Rows with one shared CDR3 protein collapse into an entry with the most common genes and DNA. Counted in this sample were tens of thousands of distinct CDR3 sequences; approximately 57% of them appeared once. Of the sample, approximately 3.6% falls within the top ten clones. Sequencing used blood. The receptors shown here come from a woman between 55 and 75 years old with Graves' ophthalmopathy.

As for this clonotype: The junction shows a germline mismatch at one end, possibly a read error. The V gene is TRBV6-5, the J gene TRBJ2-7; a weak D match, TRBD2 (6 bases). The CDR3 contains 13 residues. Germline lookup yields CDR1 MNHEY and CDR2 SVGAGI. The CDR3, as DNA: TGTGCCAGCTGTTACGGAGGGGACTACGAGCAGTACTTC. Translating gives CASCYGGDYEQYF.

This clonotype was found many times. In nucleotides, the CDR3 is TGTGCCAGCAGTTACGGGCCGACCTACGAGCAGTACTTC. This codes for CASSYGPTYEQYF. The chain combines TRBV6-5 with TRBJ2-7; D is unclear. Germline CDR1 reads MNHEY; CDR2 reads SVGAGI. The CDR3 is 13 residues long. The germline V and J ends were trimmed by 2 bases and 2 bases, with 7 bases remaining between them.

The rearrangement uses TRBV12-3 or TRBV12-4 and TRBJ1-5; D possibly corresponds to TRBD1 (5 bases). Trimming took off 5 bases at V and 7 bases at J, with 21 bases between the two ends. The CDR3 contains 16 residues. The CDR3 protein is CASSPPGRPGEQPQHF. CDR3 nucleotide sequence: TGTGCCAGCAGTCCCCCCGGCCGACCGGGGGAACAGCCCCAGCATTTT.

This rearrangement joins TRBV20-1 to TRBJ2-1; D might be TRBD2 (5 bases). The CDR3 runs 15 residues. Germline CDR1 DFQATT, CDR2 SNEGSKA (reference sequence). V lost 6 bases and J lost 1, with 16 bases in between. The CDR3 DNA sequence: TGCAGTGCAAACTCAGGACTTCTATCCTACAATGAGCAGTTCTTC. Residues: CSANSGLLSYNEQFF.

This chain uses TRBV6-5 with TRBJ1-1, with unresolved D. The CDR3 is 13 residues long. In germline, CDR1 is MNHEY, CDR2 SVGAGI. Trimming took 0 bases from V and 0 from J, leaving 2 bases between them. The CDR3 here is CASSYSVNTEAFF. DNA for the CDR3: TGTGCCAGCAGTTACTCAGTGAACACTGAAGCTTTCTTT.

This clonotype was detected ten times or more. The chain joins TRBV6-1 to TRBJ1-4; 10 positions agree with TRBD1. V trimming: 7 bases; J trimming: 0 bases; junction bases outside the gene matches: 14. The germline CDR1 and CDR2 sequences are MNHNS and SASEGT. This CDR3 is built from 19 residues. DNA for the CDR3: TGTGCCAGCACTCGGGACAGGGGACTTATAATTGCAACTAATGAAAAACTGTTTTTT. This sequence encodes CASTRDRGLIIATNEKLFF.

In its sample, this clonotype was seen many times. V and J are TRBV6-1 and TRBJ2-4, with TRBD2 matching 7 bases. After removal of 6 bases from V and 0 bases from J, the junction contained 11 bases not matched to a gene. The germline CDR1 and CDR2 sequences are MNHNS and SASEGT. This CDR3 region has 17 residues. CDR3 loop: CASRKREGVVAKNIQYF. Written as DNA, the CDR3 is TGTGCCAGCAGGAAGAGGGAGGGAGTGGTAGCCAAAAACATTCAGTACTTC.

This clonotype came up many times. The chain is built from TRBV27 and TRBJ1-6, with a tentative D call TRBD1 (5 bases). V was shortened by 4 bases and J by 9 bases, with 16 bases between the two germline ends. Germline CDR1 reads MNHEY; CDR2 reads SMNVEV (reference sequence). The CDR3 contains 15 residues. The CDR3 nucleotides read TGTGCCAGCAGTTCCATAGCCCCGACAGTTTCACCCCTCCACTTT. Translating gives CASSSIAPTVSPLHF.

The gene calls are TRBV15 and TRBJ2-4; TRBD1 aligns across 10 bases. Germline-derived CDR1 and CDR2 are LNHNV and YYDKDF (reference sequence). The CDR3 is 18 residues long. J was trimmed by 1 base and V by 4 bases; bases with no gene match: 10. CDR3 sequence: CATSTGTGEEGAKNIQYF. The CDR3 nucleotides read TGTGCCACCAGCACCGGGACAGGGGAGGAGGGGGCCAAAAACATTCAGTACTTC.

This clonotype has a count of ten or more. This chain uses TRBV15 with TRBJ2-7; perhaps TRBD1 as D (6 bases). This CDR3 region has 15 residues. CDR1 is LNHNV, CDR2 YYDKDF, per germline (reference sequence). The V end was cut by 0 bases, the J end by 7 bases, with 16 bases between. The CDR3 DNA is TGTGCCACCAGCAGAGATAGGGGGTCCAGCCGGGAGCAGTACTTC. Amino acids: CATSRDRGSSREQYF. Drawing the rest from reference TRBV15 and TRBJ2-7, the complete variable domain is DAMVIQNPRYQVTQFGKPVTLSCSQTLNHNVMYWYQQKSSQAPKLLFHYYDKDFNNEADTPDNFQSRRPNTSFCFLDIRSPGLGDTAMYLCATSRDRGSSREQYFGPGTRLTVT.

The chain carries TRBV7-9 and TRBJ2-1; maybe TRBD1 (6 bases). The V and J ends lost 1 base and 4 bases respectively, with 20 bases between them. This CDR3 comprises 18 residues. Germline V lookup: CDR1 SEHNR, CDR2 FQNEAQ (reference sequence). The CDR3 reads CASSLVTGNYEQYNEQFF. CDR3 in DNA: TGTGCCAGCAGCTTAGTTACAGGGAACTACGAGCAGTACAATGAGCAGTTCTTC.

The CDR3 region is CASSSGELFF. The CDR3 DNA is TGTGCCAGCAGCTCCGGGGAGCTGTTTTTT. V is TRBV7-9 and J is TRBJ2-2; D unresolved. V lost 4 bases, J lost 6 bases, and 0 bases lay in between. This CDR3 comprises 10 residues. Germline V gene lookup returns CDR1 SEHNR and CDR2 FQNEAQ (reference sequence).

In its sample, this clonotype was seen many times. A junction end diverges from the germline sequence, so it may reflect a read error. The chain is built from TRBV12-3 or TRBV12-4 and TRBJ1-1; D is unclear. The CDR3 extends over 14 amino acids. CDR3 nucleotide sequence: TGTGCCAGCACTTTAGAGGCCATTTACACTGAAGCTTTCTTT. The encoded protein is CASTLEAIYTEAFF.

This clonotype showed up many times. The V call is TRBV5-5, the J call TRBJ1-5; D might be TRBD1 (6 bases). V gave up 4 bases and J gave up 3 bases, with 11 bases separating them. Germline values: CDR1 SGHKS, CDR2 YYEKEE (reference sequence). The CDR3 spans 14 residues. The CDR3, as DNA: TGTGCCAGCAGCCTGACAGGCCTCAATCAGCCCCAGCATTTT. Protein: CASSLTGLNQPQHF.

This clonotype has only one observation. The rearrangement uses TRBV7-2 and TRBJ2-5, with 11 bases that match TRBD2. Unmatched junction bases numbered 17, after V lost 1 base and J lost 7 bases. This CDR3 has 19 amino acids. CDR1 and CDR2 (germline): SGHTA, FQGNSA. CDR3 loop: CASSLGGGGLAEASGTQYF. The CDR3 bases are TGTGCCAGCAGCTTAGGAGGTGGGGGACTAGCGGAGGCCTCCGGGACCCAGTACTTC. The variable domain in full, with the rest retrieved from reference TRBV7-2 and TRBJ2-5, is GAGVSQSPSNKVTEKGKDVELRCDPISGHTALYWYRQSLGQGLEFLIYFQGNSAPDKSGLPSDRFSAERTGGSVSTLTIQRTQQEDSAVYLCASSLGGGGLAEASGTQYFGPGTRLLVL.

There are a few counts of this clonotype. This chain links TRBV6-1 with TRBJ2-4; 7 bases are shared with TRBD1. Trimming at V came to 4 bases and at J to 0 bases, leaving 6 bases not matched to a gene. Germline loops: CDR1 MNHNS, CDR2 SASEGT. The CDR3 is 16 residues long. The CDR3 reads CASSAGQWLAKNIQYF. In nucleotides, the CDR3 is TGTGCCAGCAGTGCGGGACAGTGGTTAGCCAAAAACATTCAGTACTTC.

This chain connects TRBV12-3 or TRBV12-4 to TRBJ2-7; TRBD2 agrees at 12 bases. The CDR3 contains 14 residues. After removal of 8 bases from V and 7 bases from J, the junction contained 9 bases not matched to a gene. Written as DNA, the CDR3 is TGTGCCAGCGGTAGACTAGCGGGAGTAGGTGAGCAGTACTTC. Encoded protein: CASGRLAGVGEQYF.

Only a few counts were recorded for this clonotype. Relative to the germline gene, one junction end is altered; a read error may explain this. The J gene is TRBJ2-7, the V gene TRBV7-7; D gene uncertain. CDR3 length equals 13 residues. The V gene's germline CDR1 is SSHAT and CDR2 FNYEAQ (reference sequence). The CDR3 here is CASSFRESYEQYF. The CDR3 DNA follows: TGTGCTAGCAGCTTTAGGGAATCCTACGAGCAGTACTTC.

The rearrangement links TRBV29-1 to TRBJ2-3, with a possible D match to TRBD2 (5 bases). This CDR3 comprises 15 residues. Germline CDR1 and CDR2: SQVTM and ANQGSEA. V dropped 2 bases and J dropped 1 base, with 13 bases sitting between them. CDR3 amino acids: CSVEYVGRGTDTQYF. The CDR3 bases are TGCAGCGTTGAATATGTAGGGAGAGGCACAGATACGCAGTATTTT.